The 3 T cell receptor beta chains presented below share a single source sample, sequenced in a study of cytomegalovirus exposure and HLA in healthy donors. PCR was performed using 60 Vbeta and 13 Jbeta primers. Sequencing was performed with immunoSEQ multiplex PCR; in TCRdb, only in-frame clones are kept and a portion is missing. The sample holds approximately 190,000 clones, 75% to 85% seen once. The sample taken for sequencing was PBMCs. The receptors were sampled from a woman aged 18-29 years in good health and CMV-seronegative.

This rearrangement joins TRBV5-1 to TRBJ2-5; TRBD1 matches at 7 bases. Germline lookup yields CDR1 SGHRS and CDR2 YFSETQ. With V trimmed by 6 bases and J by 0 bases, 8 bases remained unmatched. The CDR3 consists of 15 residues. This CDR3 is CASTIRGGHQETQYF. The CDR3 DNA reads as TGCGCCAGCACAATTCGAGGGGGCCACCAAGAGACCCAGTACTTC.

The CDR3 reads CASSLGLAAQETQYF. For the CDR3, the DNA is TGTGCCAGCAGCCTGGGACTAGCGGCCCAAGAGACCCAGTACTTC. This sequence joins TRBV4-2 and TRBJ2-5, with TRBD2 matching 11 bases. The CDR3 contains 15 residues. V dropped 4 bases and J dropped 1; count of bases not matched to a gene: 2. Germline loops: CDR1 LGHNA, CDR2 YNFKEQ.

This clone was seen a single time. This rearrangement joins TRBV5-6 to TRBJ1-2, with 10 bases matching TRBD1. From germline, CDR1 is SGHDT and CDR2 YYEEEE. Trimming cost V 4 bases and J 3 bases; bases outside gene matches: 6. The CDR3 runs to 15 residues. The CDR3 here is CASSQTGQGDYGYTF. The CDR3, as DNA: TGTGCCAGCAGCCAGACTGGACAGGGGGACTATGGCTACACCTTC. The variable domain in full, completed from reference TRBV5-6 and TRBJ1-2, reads DAGVTQSPTHLIKTRGQQVTLRCSPKSGHDTVSWYQQALGQGPQFIFQYYEEEERQRGNFPDRFSGHQFPNYSSELNVNALLLGDSALYLCASSQTGQGDYGYTFGSGTRLTVV.